The rows below give T cell receptor beta chains drawn from one sample of a study of shared clonotypes between healthy human individuals. The repertoire was sequenced with immunoSEQ multiplex PCR; TCRdb's copy has only in-frame clones and lacks some. Among about 500,000 clones, about 74% were seen once, and the ten largest hold 12%. The sequencing sample was made of PBMCs. The receptors here all came from a woman aged 40-49 years in good health. Some clones in this sample may be carry-over from other donors' samples. Both conserved end residues are part of each CDR3. D genes are given only for firm matches. Clone size is shown for a subset of rows, as once, few, many or a class of expanded clone.

D: TRBD1; size: NA; V: TRBV11-2; J: TRBJ1-1; length: 15; DNA: TGTGCCAGCAGCTACCGACCCGACAGGGTCAATGAAGCTTTCTTT; CDR3: CASSYRPDRVNEAFF
D: NA; size: NA; V: TRBV7-8; J: TRBJ2-1; length: 15; DNA: TGTGCCAGCAGCTCAGCCGGGACCCCGTACAATGAGCAGTTCTTC; CDR3: CASSSAGTPYNEQFF
D: TRBD2; size: NA; V: TRBV9; J: TRBJ2-3; length: 17; DNA: TGTGCCAGCAGCGTAGGCCCTGGGGACTACCTAACAGATACGCAGTATTTT; CDR3: CASSVGPGDYLTDTQYF
D: NA; size: NA; V: TRBV7-9; J: TRBJ2-5; length: 15; DNA: TGTGCCAGCAGCTTAACCGGGACACGCCAAGAGACCCAGTACTTC; CDR3: CASSLTGTRQETQYF
D: NA; size: NA; V: TRBV5-4; J: TRBJ2-5; length: 14; DNA: TGTGCCAGCAGCATCGTGGCCCGGAAAGAGACCCAGTACTTC; CDR3: CASSIVARKETQYF
D: NA; size: NA; V: TRBV7-6; J: TRBJ2-3; length: 14; DNA: TGTGCCAGCAGCGGACCCGAAGCTGGAGATACGCAGTATTTT; CDR3: CASSGPEAGDTQYF
D: TRBD2; size: NA; V: TRBV7-3; J: TRBJ2-3; length: 14; DNA: TGTGCCAGCAGCTTCGAGCGGGAAGCAGATACGCAGTATTTT; CDR3: CASSFEREADTQYF
D: NA; size: NA; V: TRBV10-2; J: TRBJ2-7; length: 15; DNA: TGCGCCAGCAGTGAGCTTCCTAGCGTAACCTACGAGCAGTACTTC; CDR3: CASSELPSVTYEQYF
D: TRBD1; size: NA; V: TRBV7-2; J: TRBJ2-1; length: 12; DNA: TGTGCCAGCAGCTTACTACAGGGGGAGAAATTCTTC; CDR3: CASSLLQGEKFF
D: TRBD1; size: few; V: TRBV6-4; J: TRBJ1-2; length: 10; DNA: TGTGCCAGCACCCAGGGGGCCTACACCTTC; CDR3: CASTQGAYTF
D: NA; size: NA; V: TRBV28; J: TRBJ2-1; length: 11; DNA: TGTGCCAGCAGTTTAAGGAATGAGCAGTTCTTC; CDR3: CASSLRNEQFF
D: TRBD1; size: NA; V: TRBV28; J: TRBJ2-7; length: 15; DNA: TGTGCCAGCAGCAACCCGGGACAGGGGGGATACGAGCAGTACTTC; CDR3: CASSNPGQGGYEQYF
D: NA; size: once; V: TRBV28; J: TRBJ1-1; length: 12; DNA: TGTGCCAGCAGTTTTTTAGGCACTGAAGCTTTCTTT; CDR3: CASSFLGTEAFF
D: TRBD2; size: NA; V: TRBV7-2; J: TRBJ2-7; length: 14; DNA: TGTGCCAGCAGCTTTGCGGGAGAGGTCTACGAGCAGTACTTC; CDR3: CASSFAGEVYEQYF
D: TRBD1; size: NA; V: TRBV29-1; J: TRBJ1-1; length: 13; DNA: TGCAGCGTTACCACAGGGGGCGGCACTGAAGCTTTCTTT; CDR3: CSVTTGGGTEAFF
D: NA; size: NA; V: TRBV27; J: TRBJ2-7; length: 16; DNA: TGTGCCAGCAGTTCCCGCCTTAGCGGAACCCCCTACGAGCAGTACTTC; CDR3: CASSSRLSGTPYEQYF
D: TRBD1; size: NA; V: TRBV28; J: TRBJ2-1; length: 14; DNA: TGTGCCAGGAGAACCGGGACAGGGGGCAATGAGCAGTTCTTC; CDR3: CARRTGTGGNEQFF
D: TRBD2; size: few; V: TRBV15; J: TRBJ2-1; length: 16; DNA: TGTGCCACCAGCAGGGGACTAGCGGGGATCTACAATGAGCAGTTCTTC; CDR3: CATSRGLAGIYNEQFF
D: NA; size: NA; V: TRBV4-1; J: TRBJ1-5; length: 14; DNA: TGCGCCAGCAGCCAACCCTACAACAATCAGCCCCAGCATTTT; CDR3: CASSQPYNNQPQHF
D: TRBD2; size: NA; V: TRBV18; J: TRBJ2-5; length: 17; DNA: TGTGCCAGCTCACTTGGGGTCGGCGGGAGGATCCAAAAGACCCAGTACTTC; CDR3: CASSLGVGGRIQKTQYF
D: TRBD2; size: NA; V: TRBV6-4; J: TRBJ2-1; length: 14; DNA: TGTGCCAGCAGTGACGGGACTAGCGGGAATGAGCAGTTCTTC; CDR3: CASSDGTSGNEQFF
D: TRBD1; size: NA; V: TRBV10-3; J: TRBJ2-1; length: 15; DNA: TGTGCCATCAGTGTGGGACAGGGGGCGTACAATGAGCAGTTCTTC; CDR3: CAISVGQGAYNEQFF
D: NA; size: NA; V: TRBV15; J: TRBJ2-7; length: 14; DNA: TGTGCCACCAGCAGACAACCGGGACTGTACGAGCAGTACTTC; CDR3: CATSRQPGLYEQYF
D: TRBD1; size: NA; V: TRBV5-1; J: TRBJ2-1; length: 13; DNA: TGCGCCAGCAGTTTAGGACAGGGGGACGAGCAGTTCTTC; CDR3: CASSLGQGDEQFF
D: TRBD1; size: NA; V: TRBV2; J: TRBJ1-4; length: 15; DNA: TGTGCCAGCAGTCCTCTCAGGGCAGGGGGGGAAAAACTGTTTTTT; CDR3: CASSPLRAGGEKLFF
D: TRBD2; size: once; V: TRBV11-2; J: TRBJ2-7; length: 17; DNA: TGTGCCAGCAGCTTAGATCACGGACTAGCGGGAGCCCACGAGCAGTACTTC; CDR3: CASSLDHGLAGAHEQYF
D: NA; size: NA; V: TRBV18; J: TRBJ2-6; length: 15; DNA: TGTGCCAGCTCACCAGGGACTGCTGGGGCCAACGTCCTGACTTTC; CDR3: CASSPGTAGANVLTF
D: NA; size: once; V: TRBV18; J: TRBJ1-4; length: 16; DNA: TGTGCCAGCTCACCAGCGGGACGGCGGGCAAATGAAGAACTGTTTTTT; CDR3: CASSPAGRRANEELFF
D: NA; size: NA; V: TRBV6-4; J: TRBJ2-1; length: 15; DNA: TGTGCCAGCAGTGACCAGGGGAGCGGGTCCAATGAGCAGTTCTTC; CDR3: CASSDQGSGSNEQFF
D: NA; size: NA; V: TRBV4-1; J: TRBJ1-5; length: 13; DNA: TGCGCCACTGCAGCGAGTGGTAGTGGGCCCCAGCATTTT; CDR3: CATAASGSGPQHF
D: NA; size: once; V: TRBV28; J: TRBJ1-1; length: 14; DNA: TGTGCCAGCAGTCCCGGGGGGCCGAACACTGAAGCTTTCTTT; CDR3: CASSPGGPNTEAFF
D: NA; size: NA; V: TRBV5-1; J: TRBJ2-2; length: 15; DNA: TGCGCCAGCAGCTCTGACTTGGAACCAACCGGGGAGCTGTTTTTT; CDR3: CASSSDLEPTGELFF